This TCR beta chain was found in a study of CD8 T cells in Susac syndrome. Reverse transcription of roughly 0.45 to 1 ug RNA was performed with random hexamers. Across 54 Vbeta and 13 Jbeta, immunoSEQ multiplex PCR amplified TCR beta CDR3. One entry per CDR3 protein, called by TCRdb with MiXCR from the immunoSEQ multiplex PCR reads. Of more than 75,000 distinct CDR3 sequences in the sample, 85% to 95% are singletons; the top ten hold 0.32%. J lost 5 bases, V lost 1 base, and 3 bases had no gene match. The V gene's germline CDR1 is MGHRA and CDR2 YSYEKL. The CDR3 loop spans 15 amino acids. The sequencing sample was made of CD8+ T cells from PBMCs. The source is a human donor in good health. This sequence joins TRBV4-1 and TRBJ2-7; TRBD1 agrees at 12 bases. CDR3 protein: CASSQVGTGGDEQYF. The CDR3, as DNA: TGCGCCAGCAGCCAAGTGGGGACAGGGGGCGACGAGCAGTACTTC.